Following are 4 T cell receptor beta chains from one sample sequenced in a study of T-cell reconstitution after alpha-beta-depleted transplantation in children. The library targeted TCRbeta and was prepared with unique molecular identifiers. TCRdb passed the PCR reads through MiXCR, listing each CDR3 protein once. This sample has some 95,000 distinct CDR3 sequences, with around 22% found just once. The sequencing here drew on PBMCs, taken before TCRalphabeta/CD19-depleted stem cell transplant. The source is a boy aged 2 to 10 with acute lymphoblastic leukemia, due to receive a stem cell transplant.

The genes are TRBV6-2 or TRBV6-3 and TRBJ1-6; D not resolved. V was shortened by 4 bases and J by 8 bases, with 6 bases between the two germline ends. There are 12 residues in the CDR3. Germline values: CDR1 MNHEY, CDR2 SVGEGT. The CDR3 spells CASSFLDSPLHF. For the CDR3, the DNA is TGTGCCAGCAGTTTTCTTGATTCACCCCTCCACTTT.

This clonotype is termed medium-sized (0.01 to 0.1%). The rearrangement links TRBV5-1 to TRBJ2-1, with 9 positions matching TRBD1. Germline V gives CDR1 SGHRS, CDR2 YFSETQ. V lost 4 bases and J lost 1; bases outside the gene matches: 6. The CDR3 has 16 amino acids. Written as DNA, the CDR3 is TGCGCCAGCAGCCTAACAGGGGGCTTTTCCTACAATGAGCAGTTCTTC. Translating it yields CASSLTGGFSYNEQFF.

The chain is built from TRBV10-3 and TRBJ2-2, with D tentatively TRBD2 (5 bases). The CDR3 is made up of 16 amino acids. Germline lookup yields CDR1 ENHRY and CDR2 SYGVKD. With 2 bases removed from V and 2 bases from J, the gap between germline ends came to 12 bases. The CDR3 sequence is CAISELERSNTGELFF. The CDR3 DNA reads as TGTGCCATCAGTGAGCTGGAGCGGAGTAACACCGGGGAGCTGTTTTTT.

This clonotype has more than one count but fewer than ten. The chain has TRBV20-1 and TRBJ2-5, with a weak D call TRBD2 (5 bases). With 4 bases removed from V and 4 bases from J, the gap between germline ends came to 13 bases. The germline CDR1 and CDR2 sequences are DFQATT and SNEGSKA (reference sequence). The CDR3 spans 13 residues. Here the CDR3 reads CSAMILVSETQYF. For the CDR3, the DNA is TGCAGTGCTATGATACTAGTATCAGAGACCCAGTACTTC.